This T cell receptor (beta chain) was retrieved from a study of identical twins. This clonotype appeared many times. The CDR3 is 15 amino acids. The V end was cut by 3 bases, the J end by 1 base, with 10 bases between. MiXCR was run by TCRdb on the 5' RACE reads, yielding one entry per CDR3 protein. The sample contains approximately 600,000 distinct CDR3 sequences, roughly 9.9% of which appear only once. The same specimen was also included in a second study, on yellow fever vaccine responses in identical twins.

The sequence came from a woman aged 18-29 years in good health. The sequencing input was PBMCs. The chain is built from TRBV12-3 or TRBV12-4 and TRBJ2-1, with D perhaps TRBD1 (6 bases). The CDR3 DNA is TGTGCCAGCAGTTTCGATACAGGGTCCTACAATGAGCAGTTCTTC. Residues: CASSFDTGSYNEQFF.